This TCR beta chain comes out of a study of human T cells and chemical hapten exposure. Whole-study context: An area of 2 cm by approximately 2 cm on upper inner arm skin received 2% DPC for sensitization. Alopecia areata, totalis or universalis affected patients, mainly female. Variability of per-sample TCR yields stemmed mainly from small differences in pooled library volume.

Time point here: pre-sensitization, week 0. Treatment given: therapeutic diphenylcyclopropenone sensitization with weekly scalp DPC. Unfractionated whole blood yielded total RNA. This clonotype has just a few counts. Within the library, unique molecular identifiers were attached to each individual cDNA molecule. A single record per CDR3 protein comes from TCRdb applying MiXCR to the RACE reads. In the table there are roughly 56,000 distinct CDR3 sequences, roughly 10% of which are singletons. V was trimmed by 8 bases and J by 7 bases, leaving 17 bases between them. The CDR3 runs to 12 residues. Germline V gives CDR1 DFQATT, CDR2 SNEGSKA (reference sequence).

The rearrangement uses TRBV20-1 and TRBJ1-1; TRBD1 is a possible D gene (6 bases). This TCR was sampled from a woman in her thirties with alopecia areata. Some clones in this sample may be carry-over from other donors' samples. Specimen: whole blood, collected in connection with sensitization to the hapten diphenylcyclopropenone (DPC). For the CDR3, the DNA is TGCAGTACTTACAGGGATCGTAGTGAAGCTTTCTTT. This sequence encodes CSTYRDRSEAFF.